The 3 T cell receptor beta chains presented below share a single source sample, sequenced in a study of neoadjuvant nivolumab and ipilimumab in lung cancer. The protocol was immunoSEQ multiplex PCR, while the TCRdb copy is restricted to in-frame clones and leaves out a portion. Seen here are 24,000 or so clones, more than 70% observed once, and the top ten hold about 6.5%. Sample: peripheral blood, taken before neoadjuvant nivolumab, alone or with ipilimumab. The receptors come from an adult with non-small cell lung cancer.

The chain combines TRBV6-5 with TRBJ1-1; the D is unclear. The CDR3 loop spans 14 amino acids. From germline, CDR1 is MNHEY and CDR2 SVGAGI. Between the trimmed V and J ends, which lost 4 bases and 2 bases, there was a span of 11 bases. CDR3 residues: CASSSTTINTEAFF. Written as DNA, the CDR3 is TGTGCCAGCAGTTCGACGACTATAAACACTGAAGCTTTCTTT.

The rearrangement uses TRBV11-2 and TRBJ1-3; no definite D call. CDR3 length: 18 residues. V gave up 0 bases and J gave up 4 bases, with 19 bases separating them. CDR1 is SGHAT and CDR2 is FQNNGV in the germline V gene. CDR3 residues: CASSLDKVGSRRGNTIYF. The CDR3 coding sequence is TGTGCCAGCAGCTTAGATAAGGTAGGCTCCCGGAGGGGAAACACCATATATTTT.

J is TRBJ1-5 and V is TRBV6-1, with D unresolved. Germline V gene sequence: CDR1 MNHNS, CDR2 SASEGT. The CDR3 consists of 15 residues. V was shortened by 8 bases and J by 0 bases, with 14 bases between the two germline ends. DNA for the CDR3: TGTGCCAGCCGGTATGGTTTCGATAGCAATCAGCCCCAGCATTTT. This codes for CASRYGFDSNQPQHF.